This T cell receptor (beta chain) was identified during a study of T-cell memory formation after mild COVID-19. TCRdb processed the 5' RACE reads anew with MiXCR; each CDR3 protein has one entry. The table lists hundreds of thousands of distinct CDR3 sequences, approximately 14% of them singletons, with about 20% in the top ten. In germline, CDR1 is DFQATT, CDR2 SNEGSKA (reference sequence). V was shortened by 3 bases and J by 7 bases, with 15 bases between the two germline ends. The CDR3 has 14 residues. The clonotype comes from a young man who had mild COVID-19 (a few samples of this study predate the infection). Cell type and time point are not known. This chain uses TRBV20-1 with TRBJ2-2, with D perhaps matching TRBD2 (6 bases). The material sequenced was PBMCs or a T cell subset sorted from them (not recorded which). The CDR3 loop reads CSASGGPSSGELFF. In DNA form, the CDR3 reads TGCAGTGCTAGTGGAGGGCCCTCCAGCGGGGAGCTGTTTTTT.